The 2 T cell receptor beta chains below come from one sample, sequenced in a study of blood T cell repertoires in COVID-19. Sequencing was performed with immunoSEQ multiplex PCR; in TCRdb, only in-frame clones are kept and a portion is missing. The sample has about 250,000 clones, around 88% seen once. Specimen: peripheral blood. These receptors originate from a woman between 25 and 40 years old with COVID-19, enrolled during active disease.

The rearrangement links TRBV5-1 to TRBJ2-3; D not certain. Trimming took 0 bases from V and 6 from J, leaving 14 bases between them. CDR3 size: 15 residues. Germline V lookup: CDR1 SGHRS, CDR2 YFSETQ. For the CDR3, the DNA is TGCGCCAGCAGCTTGGAGGTCGTTAGCTTGGATACGCAGTATTTT. This codes for CASSLEVVSLDTQYF.

This clone was seen a single time. The chain couples TRBV7-9 to TRBJ1-5, with 8 positions matching TRBD1. J was trimmed by 4 bases and V by 7 bases; bases with no gene match: 3. The CDR3 is 13 amino acids. CDR1 is SEHNR and CDR2 is FQNEAQ in the germline V gene (reference sequence). The CDR3 protein is CASTGGENQPQHF. The CDR3 region has the DNA TGTGCCAGCACAGGGGGCGAGAATCAGCCCCAGCATTTT.